This entry lists 31 T cell receptor beta chains sequenced from one sample in a study of blood T cell repertoires in COVID-19. Method: immunoSEQ multiplex PCR; TCRdb's copy keeps in-frame clones and lacks some. The profile shows about 36,000 clones, 90% of them singletons. Input material: peripheral blood. The receptors come from a man aged 55 to 70 with active or convalescent COVID-19.

This chain connects TRBV2 to TRBJ2-7; weak D call: TRBD1 (5 bases). The germline gives CDR1 SNHLY, CDR2 FYNNEI. V lost 7 bases, J lost 2 bases, and 9 bases lay in between. This CDR3 contains 12 residues. In DNA, the CDR3 is TGTGCCAGCAACCTAGGGGCCTACGAGCAGTACTTC. This codes for CASNLGAYEQYF.

J is TRBJ2-3 and V is TRBV5-6; TRBD1 aligns across 7 bases. J gave up 10 bases and V 1 base, and 12 bases lay outside the gene matches. This CDR3 has 15 residues. Per germline, CDR1 SGHDT and CDR2 YYEEEE. The DNA of the CDR3 is TGTGCCAGCAGCTTGAGAGGGACCGGGCAGGGGGCGCAGTATTTT. Translation: CASSLRGTGQGAQYF. Full variable domain (outside the CDR3, taken from reference TRBV5-6 and TRBJ2-3): DAGVTQSPTHLIKTRGQQVTLRCSPKSGHDTVSWYQQALGQGPQFIFQYYEEEERQRGNFPDRFSGHQFPNYSSELNVNALLLGDSALYLCASSLRGTGQGAQYFGPGTRLTVL.

J is TRBJ2-1 and V is TRBV24-1; D is perhaps TRBD1 (7 bases). CDR1 and CDR2 (germline): KGHDR, SFDVKD. The CDR3 sequence is 16 residues long. V was shortened by 4 bases and J by 6 bases, with 18 bases between the two germline ends. CDR3 in amino acids: CATSDDRQGGRNEQFF. CDR3 DNA sequence: TGTGCCACCAGTGACGACCGGCAGGGGGGTCGCAATGAGCAGTTCTTC.

V usage is TRBV5-1 and J usage is TRBJ1-1, with TRBD1 matching 7 bases. After removal of 1 base from V and 3 bases from J, the junction contained 3 bases not matched to a gene. CDR1 and CDR2 from the germline V gene are SGHRS and YFSETQ. This CDR3 is 14 amino acids long. The DNA for the CDR3 is TGCGCCAGCAGCTTGCCTGGACAGGACACTGAAGCTTTCTTT. Translating gives CASSLPGQDTEAFF.

The V and J genes are TRBV5-1 and TRBJ1-5, with a possible D match to TRBD1 (6 bases). Germline CDR1 is SGHRS and CDR2 is YFSETQ. Trimming cost V 4 bases and J 14 bases, with 19 bases left between them. The CDR3 is 13 amino acids. The CDR3 loop is CASSDRLQGYKHF. For the CDR3, the DNA is TGCGCCAGCAGCGACAGGCTTCAAGGTTATAAGCATTTT.

The CDR3 bases are TGTGCCAGCAGTTACTCTTCCAGGGGGGTCGAGCAGTACTTC. Its translation: CASSYSSRGVEQYF. The V call is TRBV6-5, the J call TRBJ2-7, with a weak D call TRBD1 (7 bases). The CDR3 extends over 14 amino acids. Trimming removed 0 bases from V and 6 bases from J, with 12 bases in between. Germline lookup yields CDR1 MNHEY and CDR2 SVGAGI.

This clone appeared once. This CDR3 reads CATSRDPRESTQYF. CDR3 DNA: TGTGCCACCAGCAGAGATCCGCGAGAGAGTACGCAGTATTTT. V usage is TRBV15 and J usage is TRBJ2-3; no definite D call. Trimming cost V 0 bases and J 8 bases, with 12 bases left between them. The CDR3 is 14 residues long. Germline loops: CDR1 LNHNV, CDR2 YYDKDF (reference sequence).

The chain uses TRBV28 and TRBJ1-1, with unresolved D. Germline V gene sequence: CDR1 MDHEN, CDR2 SYDVKM. This CDR3 has 12 residues. Trimming removed 3 bases at V and 5 bases at J, with 7 bases between. The CDR3 DNA reads as TGTGCCAGCAGTTTTGGCGGTACTGAAGCTTTCTTT. Translated, it gives CASSFGGTEAFF.

The J gene is TRBJ1-5, the V gene TRBV7-9; D remains unclear. Trimming pared 3 bases from V and 2 bases from J, leaving 8 bases between. The CDR3 loop spans 14 amino acids. Germline-derived CDR1 and CDR2 are SEHNR and FQNEAQ (reference sequence). The DNA of the CDR3 is TGTGCCAGCAGCTTTTCCGAGGGCAATCAGCCCCAGCATTTT. Translation gives CASSFSEGNQPQHF.

The chain has TRBV3-1 (or the pseudogene TRBV3-2) and TRBJ1-3; D remains unclear. The length of the CDR3 is 16 residues. The germline CDR1 and CDR2 sequences are LGHDT and YNNKEL (reference sequence). The ends were cut back, 4 bases at V and 5 bases at J, with 18 bases in the middle. The CDR3 here is CASSRTNLHARNTIYF. The CDR3 nucleotides read TGTGCCAGCAGCCGGACTAATTTACACGCACGAAACACCATATATTTT.

This rearrangement joins TRBV10-3 to TRBJ2-3, with TRBD1 identical over 11 bases. The CDR3 consists of 14 residues. Germline CDR1 ENHRY, CDR2 SYGVKD. Unmatched junction bases numbered 3, after V lost 10 bases and J lost 0 bases. Written as DNA, the CDR3 is TGTGCCACAGGACAGGGGGCTAGCACAGATACGCAGTATTTT. Protein sequence: CATGQGASTDTQYF.

This clone showed up just once. The V and J genes are TRBV10-2 and TRBJ2-4; 13 nucleotides align to TRBD2. The CDR3 length is 18 residues. V lost 5 bases and J lost 0; bases outside the gene matches: 7. CDR1 WSHSY and CDR2 SAAADI come from the germline V gene. The CDR3 nucleotides read TGCGCCAGCAGTAAAGCGGGACTAGCGGGACTAGCCAAAAACATTCAGTACTTC. This gives the protein CASSKAGLAGLAKNIQYF.

This chain joins TRBV3-1 (or the pseudogene TRBV3-2) and TRBJ2-1, with 11 bases aligning to TRBD2. The V segment lost 4 bases and the J segment 9 bases; nucleotides outside the gene matches: 5. Germline V gene sequence: CDR1 LGHDT, CDR2 YNNKEL (reference sequence). The CDR3 contains 14 residues. The CDR3 loop is CASSLSGREGEQFF. CDR3 sequence (DNA): TGTGCCAGCAGCCTTAGCGGGAGGGAGGGTGAGCAGTTCTTC.

V and J are TRBV6-4 and TRBJ2-3, with 13 nucleotides matching TRBD2. The CDR3 covers 17 residues. Germline CDR1 is MRHNA and CDR2 is SNTAGT. J gave up 4 bases and V 6 bases, and 10 bases lay outside the gene matches. The CDR3 DNA reads TGTGCCAGCAGGAAGGGACTAGCGGGACCGCCCCCAGATACGCAGTATTTT. It specifies CASRKGLAGPPPDTQYF.

The rearrangement uses TRBV5-1 and TRBJ2-3; D is perhaps TRBD2 (5 bases). The V end lost 2 bases, the J end lost 0 bases, and 7 bases lay between the germline ends. The CDR3 runs 14 residues. Germline assignment: CDR1 SGHRS and CDR2 YFSETQ. CDR3 loop: CASSFGDSTDTQYF. Here the CDR3 DNA reads TGCGCCAGCAGCTTCGGGGATAGCACAGATACGCAGTATTTT.

The rearrangement uses TRBV4-2 and TRBJ2-1; perhaps TRBD2 as D (5 bases). V was pared by 4 bases and J by 7 bases, with 17 bases between. The germline gives CDR1 LGHNA, CDR2 YNFKEQ. The CDR3 has 15 amino acids. CDR3 bases: TGTGCCAGCAGCCCAGACGGGATGGATGGGAATGAGCAGTTCTTC. Amino acid sequence: CASSPDGMDGNEQFF.

The rearrangement links TRBV15 to TRBJ2-1, with D possibly TRBD1 on 6 matching bases. This CDR3 spans 16 amino acids. The V and J ends lost 2 bases and 6 bases respectively, with 17 bases between them. The germline CDR1 and CDR2 sequences are LNHNV and YYDKDF (reference sequence). CDR3 in amino acids: CATSRFGTTRGNEQFF. The DNA of the CDR3 is TGTGCCACCAGCAGATTCGGGACCACCAGGGGCAATGAGCAGTTCTTC.

The chain carries TRBV19 and TRBJ2-2; no firm D call. In germline, CDR1 is LNHDA, CDR2 SQIVND (reference sequence). The CDR3 consists of 12 residues. Trimming stripped 6 bases from V and 5 bases from J, with 7 bases between. DNA of the CDR3: TGTGCCAGTAGCCTGTCGACCGGGGAGCTGTTTTTT. Its translation: CASSLSTGELFF. Complete variable domain (other parts from reference TRBV19 and TRBJ2-2): DGGITQSPKYLFRKEGQNVTLSCEQNLNHDAMYWYRQDPGQGLRLIYYSQIVNDFQKGDIAEGYSVSREKKESFPLTVTSAQKNPTAFYLCASSLSTGELFFGEGSRLTVL.

CDR3 sequence (DNA): TGTGCCAGTAGTCGGACACACAAAACCTACAATGAGCAGTTCTTC. Its translation: CASSRTHKTYNEQFF. The V gene is TRBV19, the J gene TRBJ2-1; perhaps TRBD1 as D (5 bases). V was shortened by 5 bases and J by 2 bases, with 13 bases between the two germline ends. The germline V gene encodes CDR1 LNHDA and CDR2 SQIVND (reference sequence). The CDR3 spans 15 residues.

The sample holds a few counts of this clone. The gene calls are TRBV28 and TRBJ2-3; a possible D gene is TRBD2 (6 bases). This CDR3 is 13 amino acids long. Germline values: CDR1 MDHEN, CDR2 SYDVKM. V shed 2 bases and J shed 14 bases, with 17 bases lying between them. The CDR3 DNA reads TGTGCCAGCAGTTTAGAACAGCCGGGACTCCCGTATTTT. Translation gives CASSLEQPGLPYF.

The chain links TRBV2 to TRBJ1-2, with unresolved D. There are 13 residues in the CDR3. In germline, CDR1 is SNHLY, CDR2 FYNNEI. Trimming removed 3 bases at V and 4 bases at J, with 9 bases between. The chain's CDR3 is CASSDRMSYGYTF. The CDR3 bases are TGTGCCAGCAGTGACAGGATGAGCTATGGCTACACCTTC.

The chain has TRBV11-2 and TRBJ2-3, with 7 bases aligning to TRBD2. Germline CDR1 reads SGHAT; CDR2 reads FQNNGV. CDR3 length equals 13 residues. V gave up 5 bases and J gave up 13 bases; unmatched junction bases: 12. CDR3 sequence: CASSPVRLAPEYF. CDR3 sequence (DNA): TGTGCCAGCAGCCCAGTTCGACTAGCCCCAGAGTATTTT.

The CDR3 nucleotides read TGTGCCAGCAGCGCAAACAGGGAAACTATGGCGGAAGCTTTCTTT. Amino acid sequence: CASSANRETMAEAFF. The chain employs TRBV5-4 and TRBJ1-1, with D possibly TRBD1 on 6 matching bases. CDR3 length: 15 residues. Trimming took off 4 bases at V and 8 bases at J, with 21 bases between the two ends. The germline gives CDR1 SGHNT, CDR2 YYREEE (reference sequence).

The table lists this clone with a count of one. This sequence joins TRBV5-5 and TRBJ2-3; a possible D gene is TRBD1 (5 bases). Germline V gives CDR1 SGHKS, CDR2 YYEKEE (reference sequence). The V and J ends lost 4 bases and 2 bases respectively, with 17 bases between them. This CDR3 has 16 amino acids. CDR3 in amino acids: CASSPMVWGSTDTQYF. The CDR3 bases are TGTGCCAGCAGCCCCATGGTTTGGGGCTCCACAGATACGCAGTATTTT.

The V and J genes are TRBV6-5 and TRBJ2-5; 11 bases line up with TRBD1. This CDR3 is built from 15 residues. The J segment lost 4 bases and the V segment lost 6 bases, leaving 7 bases of the junction unmatched. CDR1 and CDR2 from the germline V gene are MNHEY and SVGAGI. The DNA of the CDR3 is TGTGCCAGCAGAAGAGGGACAGGGGGTCGAGAGACCCAGTACTTC. It is translated as CASRRGTGGRETQYF.

The V and J genes are TRBV6-6 and TRBJ2-7; D may be TRBD2 (5 bases). The CDR3 totals 13 residues. The ends were cut back, 0 bases at V and 6 bases at J, with 9 bases in the middle. CDR1 is MNHNY and CDR2 is SVGAGI in the germline V gene (reference sequence). The CDR3 loop reads CASSYSPEGEQYF. The CDR3 region has the DNA TGTGCCAGCAGTTACTCCCCTGAGGGCGAGCAGTACTTC.

The chain combines TRBV28 with TRBJ1-5; D is unclear. Germline V CDR1 and CDR2: MDHEN, SYDVKM. There are 13 residues in the CDR3. V lost 7 bases to trimming and J lost 7 bases, with 14 bases between them. This chain's CDR3 is CASIQDLRQPQHF. CDR3 nucleotide sequence: TGTGCCAGCATCCAGGACTTGAGACAGCCCCAGCATTTT.

The V gene is TRBV11-2, the J gene TRBJ2-7; the match to TRBD2 covers 7 bases. Germline CDR1 reads SGHAT; CDR2 reads FQNNGV. The V and J ends lost 2 bases and 2 bases, in that order; junction bases with no gene match: 12. The CDR3 contains 17 residues. The CDR3 reads CASSLWDYRDLTYEQYF. CDR3 nucleotide sequence: TGTGCCAGCAGCTTATGGGACTACCGGGACCTCACCTACGAGCAGTACTTC.

The gene calls are TRBV2 and TRBJ2-3, with TRBD2 matching over 11 bases. The CDR3 has 15 amino acids. Germline lookup yields CDR1 SNHLY and CDR2 FYNNEI. V lost 6 bases to trimming and J lost 2 bases; unmatched junction nucleotides: 4. The chain's CDR3 is CASSPGLADTDTQYF. CDR3 in DNA: TGTGCCAGCAGCCCGGGACTAGCGGACACAGATACGCAGTATTTT. Full variable domain (missing parts from reference TRBV2 and TRBJ2-3): EPEVTQTPSHQVTQMGQEVILRCVPISNHLYFYWYRQILGQKVEFLVSFYNNEISEKSEIFDDQFSVERPDGSNFTLKIRSTKLEDSAMYFCASSPGLADTDTQYFGPGTRLTVL.

The rearrangement uses TRBV11-1 and TRBJ2-7; a possible D gene is TRBD1 (5 bases). CDR1 SGHAT and CDR2 FQDESV come from the germline V gene (reference sequence). V lost 5 bases and J 2 bases, leaving 16 bases between the germline ends. This CDR3 region has 15 residues. The CDR3 region has the DNA TGTGCCAGCAGCCTAACCCCCCAGGGAACCTACGAGCAGTACTTC. It codes for CASSLTPQGTYEQYF.

V and J are TRBV14 and TRBJ2-3; no reliable D call. The germline V gene has CDR1 SGHDN and CDR2 FVKESK. V lost 4 bases to trimming and J lost 1 base, with 12 bases between them. CDR3 length: 15 residues. CDR3 in amino acids: CASSPTVFGTDTQYF. CDR3 coding DNA: TGTGCCAGCAGCCCTACAGTTTTCGGCACAGATACGCAGTATTTT.